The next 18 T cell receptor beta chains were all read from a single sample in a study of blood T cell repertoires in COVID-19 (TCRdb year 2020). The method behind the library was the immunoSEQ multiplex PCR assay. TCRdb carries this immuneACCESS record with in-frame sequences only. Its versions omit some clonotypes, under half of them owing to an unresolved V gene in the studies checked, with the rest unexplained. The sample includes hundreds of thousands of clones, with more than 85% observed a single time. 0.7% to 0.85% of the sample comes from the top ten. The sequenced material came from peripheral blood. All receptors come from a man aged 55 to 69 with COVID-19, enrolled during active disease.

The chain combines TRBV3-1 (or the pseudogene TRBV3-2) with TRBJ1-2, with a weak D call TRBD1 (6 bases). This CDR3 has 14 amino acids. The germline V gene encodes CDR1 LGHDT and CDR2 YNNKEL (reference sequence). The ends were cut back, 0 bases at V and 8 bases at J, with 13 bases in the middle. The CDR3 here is CASSQDLQGRGYTF. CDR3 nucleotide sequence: TGTGCCAGCAGCCAAGATCTCCAGGGGCGAGGCTACACCTTC.

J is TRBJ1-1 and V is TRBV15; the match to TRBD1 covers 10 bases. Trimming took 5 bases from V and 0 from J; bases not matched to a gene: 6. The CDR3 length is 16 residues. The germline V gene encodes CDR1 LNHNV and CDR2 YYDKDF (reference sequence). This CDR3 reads CATSGPGTGVNTEAFF. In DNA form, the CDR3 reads TGTGCCACCAGCGGTCCCGGGACAGGGGTGAACACTGAAGCTTTCTTT.

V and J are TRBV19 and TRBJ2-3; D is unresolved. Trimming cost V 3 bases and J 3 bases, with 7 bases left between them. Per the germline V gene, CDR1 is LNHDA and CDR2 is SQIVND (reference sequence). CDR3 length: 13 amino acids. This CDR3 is CASSIGSTDTQYF. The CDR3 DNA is TGTGCCAGTAGTATTGGCAGTACAGATACGCAGTATTTT.

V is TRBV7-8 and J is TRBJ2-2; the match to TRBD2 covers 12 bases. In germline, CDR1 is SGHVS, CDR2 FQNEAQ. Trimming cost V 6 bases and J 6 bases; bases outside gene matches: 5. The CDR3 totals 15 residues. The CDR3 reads CASSPSGGAPGELFF. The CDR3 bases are TGTGCCAGCAGTCCTAGCGGGGGGGCTCCCGGGGAGCTGTTTTTT. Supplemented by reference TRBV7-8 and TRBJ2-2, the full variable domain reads GAGVSQSPRYKVAKRGQDVALRCDPISGHVSLFWYQQALGQGPEFLTYFQNEAQLDKSGLPSDRFFAERPEGSVSTLKIQRTQQEDSAVYLCASSPSGGAPGELFFGEGSRLTVL.

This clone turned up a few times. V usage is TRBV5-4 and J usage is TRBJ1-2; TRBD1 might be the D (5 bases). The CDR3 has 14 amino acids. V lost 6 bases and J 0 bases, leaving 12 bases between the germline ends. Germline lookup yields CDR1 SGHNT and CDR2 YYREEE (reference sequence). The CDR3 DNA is TGTGCCAGCACTGGGGGGTTAGCTAACTATGGCTACACCTTC. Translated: CASTGGLANYGYTF.

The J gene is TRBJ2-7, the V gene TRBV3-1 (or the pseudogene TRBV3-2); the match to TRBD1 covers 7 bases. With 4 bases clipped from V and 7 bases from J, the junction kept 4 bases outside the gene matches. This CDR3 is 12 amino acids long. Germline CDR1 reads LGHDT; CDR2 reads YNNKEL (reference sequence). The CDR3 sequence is CASSPLRGEQYF. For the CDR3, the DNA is TGTGCCAGCAGCCCCCTCAGGGGGGAGCAGTACTTC.

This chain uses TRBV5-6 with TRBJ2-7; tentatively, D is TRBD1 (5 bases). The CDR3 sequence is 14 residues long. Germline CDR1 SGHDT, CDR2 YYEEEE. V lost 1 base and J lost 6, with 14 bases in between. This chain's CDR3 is CASSLPGSFGEQYF. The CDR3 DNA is TGTGCCAGCAGCTTGCCAGGGTCTTTTGGCGAGCAGTACTTC.

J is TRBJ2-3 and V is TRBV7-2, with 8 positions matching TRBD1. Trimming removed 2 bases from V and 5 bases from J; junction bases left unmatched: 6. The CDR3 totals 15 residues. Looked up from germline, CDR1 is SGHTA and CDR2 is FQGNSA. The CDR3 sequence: CASSLSQGAVDTQYF. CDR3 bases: TGTGCCAGCAGCTTAAGTCAGGGGGCGGTAGATACGCAGTATTTT.

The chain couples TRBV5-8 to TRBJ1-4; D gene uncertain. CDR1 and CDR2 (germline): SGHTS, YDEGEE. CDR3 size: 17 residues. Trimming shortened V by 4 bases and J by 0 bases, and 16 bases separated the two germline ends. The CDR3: CASSSNPGIATNEKLFF. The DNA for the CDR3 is TGTGCCAGCAGCAGCAACCCGGGGATTGCAACTAATGAAAAACTGTTTTTT.

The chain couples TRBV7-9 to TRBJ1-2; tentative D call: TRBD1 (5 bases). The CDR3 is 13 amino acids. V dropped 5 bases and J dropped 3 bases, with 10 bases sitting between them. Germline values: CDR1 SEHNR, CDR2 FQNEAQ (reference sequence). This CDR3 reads CASSPGHDYGYTF. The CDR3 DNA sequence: TGTGCCAGCAGCCCTGGACATGACTATGGCTACACCTTC.

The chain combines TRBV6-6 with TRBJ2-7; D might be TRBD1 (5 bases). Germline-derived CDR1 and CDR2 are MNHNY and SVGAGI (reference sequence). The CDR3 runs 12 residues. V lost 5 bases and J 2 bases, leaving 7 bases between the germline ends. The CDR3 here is CASSPDTYEQYF. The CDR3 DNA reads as TGTGCCAGCAGTCCGGACACCTACGAGCAGTACTTC.

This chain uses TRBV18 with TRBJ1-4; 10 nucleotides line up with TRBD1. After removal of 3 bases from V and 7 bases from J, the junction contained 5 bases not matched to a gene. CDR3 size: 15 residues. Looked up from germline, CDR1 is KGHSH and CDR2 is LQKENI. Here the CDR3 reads CASSPARDRGEKLFF. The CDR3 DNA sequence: TGTGCCAGCTCACCGGCCCGGGACAGGGGTGAAAAACTGTTTTTT.

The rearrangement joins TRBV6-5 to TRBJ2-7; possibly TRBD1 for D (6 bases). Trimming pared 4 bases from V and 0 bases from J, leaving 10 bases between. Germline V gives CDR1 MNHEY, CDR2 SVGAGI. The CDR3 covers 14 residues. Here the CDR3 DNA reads TGTGCCAGCAGTTTCCACAGGGCCTCCTACGAGCAGTACTTC. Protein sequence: CASSFHRASYEQYF.

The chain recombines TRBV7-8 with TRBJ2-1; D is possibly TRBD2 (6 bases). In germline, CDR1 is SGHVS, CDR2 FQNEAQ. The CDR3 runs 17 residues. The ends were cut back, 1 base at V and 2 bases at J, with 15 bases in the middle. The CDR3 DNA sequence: TGTGCCAGCAGCTTAGAACTGGGGGGAGGCCCCTACAATGAGCAGTTCTTC. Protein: CASSLELGGGPYNEQFF.

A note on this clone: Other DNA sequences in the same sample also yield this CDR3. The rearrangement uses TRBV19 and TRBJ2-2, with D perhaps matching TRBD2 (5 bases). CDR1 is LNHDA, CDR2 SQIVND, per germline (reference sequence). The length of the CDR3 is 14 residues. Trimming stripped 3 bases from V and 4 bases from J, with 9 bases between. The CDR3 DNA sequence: TGTGCCAGTAGTATCGGACTGGGCACCGGGGAGCTGTTTTTT. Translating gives CASSIGLGTGELFF.

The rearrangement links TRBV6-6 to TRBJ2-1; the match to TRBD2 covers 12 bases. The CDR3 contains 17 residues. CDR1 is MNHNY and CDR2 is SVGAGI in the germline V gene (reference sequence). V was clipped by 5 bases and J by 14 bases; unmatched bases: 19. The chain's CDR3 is CASSQSLTSGSSMNKFF. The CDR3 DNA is TGTGCCAGCAGTCAATCATTGACTAGCGGGAGTTCCATGAATAAGTTCTTC.

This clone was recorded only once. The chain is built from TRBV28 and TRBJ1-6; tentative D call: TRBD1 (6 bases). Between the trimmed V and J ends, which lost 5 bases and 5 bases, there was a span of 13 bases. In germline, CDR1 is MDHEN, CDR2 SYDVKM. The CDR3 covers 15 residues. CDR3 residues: CASSVQGPDNSPLHF. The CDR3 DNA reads TGTGCCAGCAGTGTTCAGGGGCCGGATAATTCACCCCTCCACTTT. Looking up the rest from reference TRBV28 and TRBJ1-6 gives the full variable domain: DVKVTQSSRYLVKRTGEKVFLECVQDMDHENMFWYRQDPGLGLRLIYFSYDVKMKEKGDIPEGYSVSREKKERFSLILESASTNQTSMYLCASSVQGPDNSPLHFGNGTRLTVT.

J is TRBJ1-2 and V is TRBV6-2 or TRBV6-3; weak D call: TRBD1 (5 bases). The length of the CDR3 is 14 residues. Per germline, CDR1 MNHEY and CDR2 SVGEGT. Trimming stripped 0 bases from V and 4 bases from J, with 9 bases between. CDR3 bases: TGTGCCAGCAGTTACTCGACAGCAAGCTATGGCTACACCTTC. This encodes CASSYSTASYGYTF.